These 24 T cell receptor beta chains were sequenced from one sample in a study of blood T cell repertoires in COVID-19. Using immunoSEQ multiplex PCR, the repertoire was profiled, and TCRdb retains in-frame clones only, with some absent. The table lists approximately 240,000 clones, approximately 87% of them singletons. Sequencing input: PBMCs or T cells enriched from blood (not recorded which). The receptors come from a woman in her fifties or sixties in a cohort exposed to, infected with or recovered from COVID-19 (not recorded which).

The chain employs TRBV18 and TRBJ2-1, with unresolved D. The V and J ends lost 6 bases and 5 bases respectively, with 11 bases between them. Germline lookup yields CDR1 KGHSH and CDR2 LQKENI. CDR3 length equals 13 residues. Here the CDR3 DNA reads TGTGCCAGCTCCCCCACCAGCGACAATGAGCAGTTCTTC. This codes for CASSPTSDNEQFF. Full variable domain (missing parts from reference TRBV18 and TRBJ2-1): NAGVMQNPRHLVRRRGQEARLRCSPMKGHSHVYWYRQLPEEGLKFMVYLQKENIIDESGMPKERFSAEFPKEGPSILRIQQVVRGDSAAYFCASSPTSDNEQFFGPGTRLTVL.

The chain carries TRBV10-3 and TRBJ1-4; TRBD1 aligns across 7 bases. This CDR3 has 15 residues. The germline CDR1 and CDR2 sequences are ENHRY and SYGVKD. The ends lost 2 bases at V and 9 bases at J; junction bases unmatched: 9. CDR3 protein: CAISEKGQEGQKLFF. The DNA for the CDR3 is TGTGCCATCAGTGAGAAAGGACAGGAGGGTCAAAAACTGTTTTTT.

This clone was observed a handful of times. The chain combines TRBV6-2 or TRBV6-3 with TRBJ1-5, with a tentative D call TRBD1 (6 bases). This CDR3 region has 16 residues. Per the germline V gene, CDR1 is MNHEY and CDR2 is SVGEGT. V was shortened by 4 bases and J by 6 bases, with 19 bases between the two germline ends. The DNA of the CDR3 is TGTGCCAGCAGTTTACTACAGGGCTGGGGTCTTCAGCCCCAGCATTTT. It specifies CASSLLQGWGLQPQHF.

The chain employs TRBV18 and TRBJ2-6, with a tentative D call TRBD2 (6 bases). The CDR3 contains 18 residues. Germline V gene data show CDR1 as KGHSH and CDR2 as LQKENI. V was clipped by 3 bases and J by 1 base, with 16 bases between them. The CDR3 reads CASSPGTFLVSGANVLTF. The CDR3 region has the DNA TGTGCCAGCTCACCCGGGACTTTTTTAGTGTCTGGGGCCAACGTCCTGACTTTC.

The rearrangement links TRBV5-5 to TRBJ2-2; TRBD2 agrees at 7 bases. CDR1 and CDR2 (germline): SGHKS, YYEKEE (reference sequence). The CDR3 contains 13 residues. With V trimmed by 10 bases and J by 2 bases, 5 bases remained unmatched. The CDR3 nucleotides read TGTGCCGGCCGGGAGGCTAACACCGGGGAGCTGTTTTTT. Translated: CAGREANTGELFF. Variable domain in full (rest from reference TRBV5-5 and TRBJ2-2): DAGVTQSPTHLIKTRGQQVTLRCSPISGHKSVSWYQQVLGQGPQFIFQYYEKEERGRGNFPDRFSARQFPNYSSELNVNALLLGDSALYLCAGREANTGELFFGEGSRLTVL.

The chain recombines TRBV28 with TRBJ1-4; TRBD1 agrees at 7 bases. In germline, CDR1 is MDHEN, CDR2 SYDVKM. The CDR3 is 15 amino acids. The trim removed 1 base at V and 10 bases at J, leaving 9 bases unmatched. The CDR3 protein is CASSLSGGGQLKLFF. CDR3 in DNA: TGTGCCAGCAGTTTATCCGGAGGGGGACAGCTAAAACTGTTTTTT. The whole variable domain, remainder taken from reference TRBV28 and TRBJ1-4, is DVKVTQSSRYLVKRTGEKVFLECVQDMDHENMFWYRQDPGLGLRLIYFSYDVKMKEKGDIPEGYSVSREKKERFSLILESASTNQTSMYLCASSLSGGGQLKLFFGSGTQLSVL.

As regards this clone: One end of the junction is discordant with germline, which a read error may explain. The chain combines TRBV5-1 with TRBJ2-1; the D gene is possibly TRBD2 (7 bases). The CDR3 loop spans 17 amino acids. CDR1 and CDR2 from the germline V gene are SGHRS and YFSETQ. The CDR3 DNA reads TGCGCCCGCAGCTTGGCCTACCTAGGGGGGGGGATCAATGAGCAGTTCTTC. This codes for CARSLAYLGGGINEQFF. The full variable domain, its missing parts supplied by reference TRBV5-1 and TRBJ2-1, is KAGVTQTPRYLIKTRGQQVTLSCSPISGHRSVSWYQQTPGQGLQFLFEYFSETQRNKGNFPGRFSGRQFSNSRSEMNVSTLELGDSALYLCARSLAYLGGGINEQFFGPGTRLTVL.

The rearrangement joins TRBV7-3 to TRBJ2-1; 9 nucleotides line up with TRBD2. Trimming cost V 4 bases and J 4 bases; bases outside gene matches: 5. CDR3 length: 15 residues. Germline V lookup: CDR1 SGHTA, CDR2 FQGTGA. The CDR3, as DNA: TGTGCCAGCAGCTCCCGGCTAGCGGGGTACAATGAGCAGTTCTTC. Amino acid sequence: CASSSRLAGYNEQFF.

V gene TRBV14 combines with J gene TRBJ1-5, with D unclear. Germline loops: CDR1 SGHDN, CDR2 FVKESK. The ends were cut back, 4 bases at V and 2 bases at J, with 6 bases in the middle. This CDR3 spans 13 amino acids. The CDR3 bases are TGTGCCAGCAGCCCTGGAGGCAATCAGCCCCAGCATTTT. This encodes CASSPGGNQPQHF.

CDR3 region: CATAGPVNYGYTF. CDR3 nucleotide sequence: TGTGCAACCGCGGGGCCCGTTAACTATGGCTACACCTTC. The rearrangement joins TRBV12-2 to TRBJ1-2. TRBV12-2 is described as a pseudogene. CDR3 size: 13 residues.

This clone was recorded a few times. This sequence joins TRBV5-1 and TRBJ2-7, with TRBD1 matching over 9 bases. This CDR3 contains 14 residues. The V gene's germline CDR1 is SGHRS and CDR2 YFSETQ. The V segment lost 2 bases and the J segment 4 bases; nucleotides outside the gene matches: 4. CDR3 loop: CASSFDRGDYEQYF. In nucleotides, the CDR3 is TGCGCCAGCAGCTTTGACAGGGGGGATTACGAGCAGTACTTC.

This chain links TRBV19 with TRBJ1-2; TRBD1 matches at 7 bases. CDR1 is LNHDA, CDR2 SQIVND, per germline (reference sequence). The CDR3 totals 16 residues. V lost 1 base, J lost 4 bases, and 9 bases stayed unmatched. The CDR3 region has the DNA TGTGCCAGTAGTATAGGTACAGGGGCGTCAGTCTATGGCTACACCTTC. This sequence encodes CASSIGTGASVYGYTF.

The genes are TRBV4-3 and TRBJ2-7; D unclear. CDR3 length: 13 amino acids. Germline V gene sequence: CDR1 LGHNA, CDR2 YSLEER. Deletions cut 0 bases from V and 8 bases from J, with 11 bases between. In DNA form, the CDR3 reads TGCGCCAGCAGCCAAGACTTGTTGAGGAAGCAGTACTTC. It codes for CASSQDLLRKQYF.

This chain joins TRBV12-3 or TRBV12-4 and TRBJ1-1; D gene uncertain. The CDR3 sequence is 12 residues long. V lost 4 bases and J 4 bases, leaving 7 bases between the germline ends. CDR3 amino acids: CASSYGFTEAFF. The DNA of the CDR3 is TGTGCCAGCAGTTACGGGTTCACTGAAGCTTTCTTT.

The chain has TRBV19 and TRBJ2-1; D remains ambiguous. Per germline, CDR1 LNHDA and CDR2 SQIVND (reference sequence). The V and J ends lost 5 bases and 4 bases respectively, with 6 bases between them. This CDR3 contains 12 residues. The CDR3 nucleotides are TGTGCCAGTAGTGAAGCATACAATGAGCAGTTCTTC. Its translation: CASSEAYNEQFF.

The V call is TRBV10-2, the J call TRBJ1-4; D is possibly TRBD1 (5 bases). This CDR3 has 13 residues. V was pared by 10 bases and J by 4 bases, with 13 bases between. The germline V gene encodes CDR1 WSHSY and CDR2 SAAADI. The CDR3, as DNA: TGCGCCACCGAAGACAGAAATAATGAAAAACTGTTTTTT. Its protein product is CATEDRNNEKLFF.

V usage is TRBV9 and J usage is TRBJ2-5; 9 nucleotides align to TRBD2. The CDR3 runs to 17 residues. V shed 4 bases, J shed 2 bases, and the junction held 12 bases outside the gene matches. Germline V gene sequence: CDR1 SGDLS, CDR2 YYNGEE. The CDR3 bases are TGTGCCAGCAGCTCCTTTCGCGGGGGGGCCAGACAAGAGACCCAGTACTTC. Residues: CASSSFRGGARQETQYF.

This chain joins TRBV28 and TRBJ1-1; D ambiguous. The V gene lost 3 bases and the J gene lost 0 bases, with 14 bases spanning the gap. Germline V gene lookup returns CDR1 MDHEN and CDR2 SYDVKM. This CDR3 spans 16 amino acids. CDR3 sequence reads: CASSLVGAILNTEAFF. The CDR3 region has the DNA TGTGCCAGCAGTTTGGTCGGAGCGATTCTGAACACTGAAGCTTTCTTT.

The chain uses TRBV18 and TRBJ2-1; 7 bases are shared with TRBD2. J gave up 5 bases and V 6 bases, and 7 bases lay outside the gene matches. Germline CDR1 is KGHSH and CDR2 is LQKENI. The CDR3 runs 14 residues. The chain's CDR3 is CASSHARGNNEQFF. The DNA for the CDR3 is TGTGCCAGCTCTCATGCGCGGGGGAACAATGAGCAGTTCTTC.

This sequence joins TRBV6-6 and TRBJ2-1, with TRBD2 matching 8 bases. V was clipped by 8 bases and J by 0 bases; unmatched bases: 15. Germline V gene data show CDR1 as MNHNY and CDR2 as SVGAGI (reference sequence). This CDR3 contains 18 residues. For the CDR3, the DNA is TGTGCCAGCTGTCGGGGGGGGCAGTTCCTGAGCTCCTACAATGAGCAGTTCTTC. Translating it yields CASCRGGQFLSSYNEQFF.

This chain links TRBV5-1 with TRBJ1-4, with D perhaps matching TRBD1 (5 bases). V was trimmed by 0 bases and J by 4 bases, leaving 16 bases between them. Germline values: CDR1 SGHRS, CDR2 YFSETQ. The CDR3 loop spans 17 amino acids. In nucleotides, the CDR3 is TGCGCCAGCAGCTTGGCCGGTACATTGGGGGGTAATGAAAAACTGTTTTTT. It encodes CASSLAGTLGGNEKLFF.

The chain employs TRBV5-4 and TRBJ1-1; weak D call: TRBD1 (6 bases). V was cut by 0 bases and J by 4 bases, with 13 bases left in between. Germline CDR1 and CDR2: SGHNT and YYREEE (reference sequence). The CDR3 covers 15 residues. This chain's CDR3 is CASSLGKGGGTEAFF. In DNA form, the CDR3 reads TGTGCCAGCAGCTTGGGAAAAGGGGGTGGCACTGAAGCTTTCTTT. Full variable domain (remainder filled in from reference TRBV5-4 and TRBJ1-1): ETGVTQSPTHLIKTRGQQVTLRCSSQSGHNTVSWYQQALGQGPQFIFQYYREEENGRGNFPPRFSGLQFPNYSSELNVNALELDDSALYLCASSLGKGGGTEAFFGQGTRLTVV.

This rearrangement joins TRBV25-1 to TRBJ1-1; D not certain. CDR3 length equals 15 residues. Trimming took off 7 bases at V and 4 bases at J, with 19 bases between the two ends. Germline-derived CDR1 and CDR2 are MGHDK and SYGVNS. The CDR3 sequence is CASIQTGVGSTEAFF. CDR3 nucleotide sequence: TGTGCCAGCATACAGACCGGGGTGGGGAGCACTGAAGCTTTCTTT.

This rearrangement joins TRBV24-1 to TRBJ1-5, with a possible D match to TRBD1 (5 bases). V shed 4 bases and J shed 10 bases, with 19 bases lying between them. CDR1 KGHDR and CDR2 SFDVKD come from the germline V gene. This CDR3 has 15 amino acids. CDR3 region: CATSEPGGGFGPQHF. Written as DNA, the CDR3 is TGTGCCACCAGTGAACCGGGGGGAGGGTTCGGCCCCCAGCATTTT.